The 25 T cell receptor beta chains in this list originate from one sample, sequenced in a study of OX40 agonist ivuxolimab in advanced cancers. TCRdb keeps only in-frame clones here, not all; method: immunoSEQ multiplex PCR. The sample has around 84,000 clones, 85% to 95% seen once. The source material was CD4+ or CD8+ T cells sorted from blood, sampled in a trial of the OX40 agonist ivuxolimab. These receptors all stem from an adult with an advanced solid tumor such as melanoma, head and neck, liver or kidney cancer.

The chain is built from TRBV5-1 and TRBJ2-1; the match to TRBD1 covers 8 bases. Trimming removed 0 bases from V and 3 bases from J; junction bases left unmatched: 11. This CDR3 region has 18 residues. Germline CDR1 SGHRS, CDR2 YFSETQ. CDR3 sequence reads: CASSLVWGGRGLYNEQFF. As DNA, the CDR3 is TGCGCCAGCAGCTTGGTATGGGGTGGCAGGGGGCTCTACAATGAGCAGTTCTTC.

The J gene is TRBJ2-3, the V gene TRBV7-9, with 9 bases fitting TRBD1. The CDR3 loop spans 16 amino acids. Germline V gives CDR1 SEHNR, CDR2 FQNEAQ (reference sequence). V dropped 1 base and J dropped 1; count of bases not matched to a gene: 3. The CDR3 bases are TGTGCCAGCAGCTTAGAGGACAGGGGAGGCACAGATACGCAGTATTTT. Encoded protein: CASSLEDRGGTDTQYF. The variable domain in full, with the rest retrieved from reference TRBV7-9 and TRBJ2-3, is DTGVSQNPRHKITKRGQNVTFRCDPISEHNRLYWYRQTLGQGPEFLTYFQNEAQLEKSRLLSDRFSAERPKGSFSTLEIQRTEQGDSAMYLCASSLEDRGGTDTQYFGPGTRLTVL.

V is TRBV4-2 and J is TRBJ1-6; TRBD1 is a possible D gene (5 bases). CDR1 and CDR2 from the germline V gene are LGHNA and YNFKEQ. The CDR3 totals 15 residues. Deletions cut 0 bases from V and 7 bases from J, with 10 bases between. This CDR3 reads CASSQDWGVNSPLHF. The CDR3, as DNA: TGTGCCAGCAGCCAAGATTGGGGGGTGAATTCACCCCTCCACTTT.

The CDR3: CASSRRPQVWETQYF. The CDR3 DNA reads as TGTGCCAGTTCCCGACGGCCCCAAGTCTGGGAGACCCAGTACTTC. The rearrangement links TRBV19 to TRBJ2-5; no definite D call. Between the trimmed V and J ends, which lost 8 bases and 5 bases, there was a span of 21 bases. Germline-derived CDR1 and CDR2 are LNHDA and SQIVND (reference sequence). The CDR3 has 15 amino acids.

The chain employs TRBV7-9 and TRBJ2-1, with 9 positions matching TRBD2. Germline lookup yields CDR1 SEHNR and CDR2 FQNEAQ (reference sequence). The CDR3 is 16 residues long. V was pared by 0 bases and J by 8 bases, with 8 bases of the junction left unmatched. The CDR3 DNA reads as TGTGCCAGCAGCTTAGCGAGGACTAGCGAGGCGGATGAGCAGTTCTTC. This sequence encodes CASSLARTSEADEQFF.

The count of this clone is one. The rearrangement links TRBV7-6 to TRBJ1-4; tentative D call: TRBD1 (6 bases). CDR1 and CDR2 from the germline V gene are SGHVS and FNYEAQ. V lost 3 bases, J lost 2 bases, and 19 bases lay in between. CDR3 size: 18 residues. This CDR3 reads CASSFFLRQGSTNEKLFF. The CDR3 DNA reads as TGTGCCAGCAGCTTCTTTCTCCGGCAGGGGAGCACTAATGAAAAACTGTTTTTT.

CDR3 region: CASSATSGADTQYF. The CDR3, as DNA: TGTGCCAGCAGTGCGACTAGCGGGGCAGATACGCAGTATTTT. This sequence joins TRBV6-4 and TRBJ2-3; 11 bases line up with TRBD2. The germline CDR1 and CDR2 sequences are MRHNA and SNTAGT. The J segment lost 4 bases and the V segment lost 4 bases, leaving 1 base of the junction unmatched. The CDR3 runs 14 residues.

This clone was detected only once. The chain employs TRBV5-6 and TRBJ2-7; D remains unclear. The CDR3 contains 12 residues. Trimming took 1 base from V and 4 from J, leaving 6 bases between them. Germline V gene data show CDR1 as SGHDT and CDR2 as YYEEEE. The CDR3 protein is CASSLSTYEQYF. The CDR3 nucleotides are TGTGCCAGCAGCTTGTCCACATACGAGCAGTACTTC.

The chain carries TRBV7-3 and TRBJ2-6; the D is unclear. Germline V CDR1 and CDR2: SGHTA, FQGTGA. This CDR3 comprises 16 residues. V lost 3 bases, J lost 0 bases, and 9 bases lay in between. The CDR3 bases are TGTGCCAGCAGCTTCCCCGCCGTCTCTGGGGCCAACGTCCTGACTTTC. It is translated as CASSFPAVSGANVLTF.

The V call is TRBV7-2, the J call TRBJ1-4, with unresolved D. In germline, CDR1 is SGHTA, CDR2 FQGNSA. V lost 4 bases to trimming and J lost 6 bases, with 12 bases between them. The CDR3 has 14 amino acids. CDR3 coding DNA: TGTGCCAGCAGCTCGGACTGGCAAGATGAAAAACTGTTTTTT. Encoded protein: CASSSDWQDEKLFF.

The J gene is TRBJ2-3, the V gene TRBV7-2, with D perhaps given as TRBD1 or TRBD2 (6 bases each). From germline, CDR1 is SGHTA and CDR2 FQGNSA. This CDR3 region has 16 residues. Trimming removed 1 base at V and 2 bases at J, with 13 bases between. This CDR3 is CASSLVEGGVTDTQYF. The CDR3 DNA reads TGTGCCAGCAGCTTAGTCGAGGGGGGCGTCACAGATACGCAGTATTTT. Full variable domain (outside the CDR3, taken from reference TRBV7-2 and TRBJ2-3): GAGVSQSPSNKVTEKGKDVELRCDPISGHTALYWYRQSLGQGLEFLIYFQGNSAPDKSGLPSDRFSAERTGGSVSTLTIQRTQQEDSAVYLCASSLVEGGVTDTQYFGPGTRLTVL.

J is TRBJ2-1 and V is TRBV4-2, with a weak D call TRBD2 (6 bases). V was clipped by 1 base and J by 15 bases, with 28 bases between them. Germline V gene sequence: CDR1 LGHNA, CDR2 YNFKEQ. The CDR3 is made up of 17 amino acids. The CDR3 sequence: CASSQGTGEWGWLAPFF. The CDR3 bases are TGTGCCAGCAGCCAAGGGACGGGGGAGTGGGGTTGGTTGGCGCCGTTCTTC.

The CDR3 DNA is TGTGCCAGCGGCGTAATAGGACTAGCGGGGGTTGGGCAGTTCTTC. This codes for CASGVIGLAGVGQFF. V usage is TRBV6-5 and J usage is TRBJ2-1; 13 nucleotides match TRBD2. CDR3 length: 15 residues. Unmatched junction bases numbered 13, after V lost 8 bases and J lost 12 bases. The germline V gene encodes CDR1 MNHEY and CDR2 SVGAGI.

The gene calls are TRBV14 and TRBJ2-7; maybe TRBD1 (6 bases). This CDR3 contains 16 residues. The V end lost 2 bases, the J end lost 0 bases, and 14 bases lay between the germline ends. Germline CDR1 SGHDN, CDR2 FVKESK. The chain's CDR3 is CASSQWDTPSSYEQYF. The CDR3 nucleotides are TGTGCCAGCAGCCAATGGGACACGCCTAGCTCCTACGAGCAGTACTTC.

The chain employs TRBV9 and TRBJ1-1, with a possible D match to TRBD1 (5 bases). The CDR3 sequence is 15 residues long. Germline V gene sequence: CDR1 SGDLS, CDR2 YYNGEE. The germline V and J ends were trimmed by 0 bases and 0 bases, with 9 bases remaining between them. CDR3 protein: CASSVGGIMNTEAFF. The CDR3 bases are TGTGCCAGCAGCGTAGGGGGCATCATGAACACTGAAGCTTTCTTT.

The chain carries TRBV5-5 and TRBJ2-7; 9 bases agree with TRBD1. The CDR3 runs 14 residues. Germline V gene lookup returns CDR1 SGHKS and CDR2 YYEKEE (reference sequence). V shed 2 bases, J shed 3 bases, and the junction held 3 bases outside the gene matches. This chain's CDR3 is CASSFGQGYYEQYF. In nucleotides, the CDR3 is TGTGCCAGCAGCTTCGGACAGGGGTACTACGAGCAGTACTTC.

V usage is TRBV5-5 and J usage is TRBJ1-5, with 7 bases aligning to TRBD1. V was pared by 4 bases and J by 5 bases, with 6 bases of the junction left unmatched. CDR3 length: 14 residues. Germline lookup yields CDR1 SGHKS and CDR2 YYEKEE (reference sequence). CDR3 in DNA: TGTGCCAGCAGCAGCGGGGACAGCCATCAGCCCCAGCATTTT. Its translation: CASSSGDSHQPQHF.

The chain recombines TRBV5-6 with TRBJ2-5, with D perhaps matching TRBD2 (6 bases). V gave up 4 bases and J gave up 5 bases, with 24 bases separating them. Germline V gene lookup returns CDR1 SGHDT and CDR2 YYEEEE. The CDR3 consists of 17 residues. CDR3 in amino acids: CASSPYGVRFSGETQYF. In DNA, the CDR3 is TGTGCCAGCAGCCCCTACGGGGTGAGGTTCAGCGGGGAGACCCAGTACTTC.

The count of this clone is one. The CDR3 nucleotides read TGTGCCAGCAGCCCGGACCAAGAGACCCAGTACTTC. Amino acids: CASSPDQETQYF. This rearrangement joins TRBV7-9 to TRBJ2-5; D is uncertain. The CDR3 extends over 12 amino acids. Germline V gene lookup returns CDR1 SEHNR and CDR2 FQNEAQ (reference sequence). With 5 bases removed from V and 0 bases from J, the gap between germline ends came to 4 bases.

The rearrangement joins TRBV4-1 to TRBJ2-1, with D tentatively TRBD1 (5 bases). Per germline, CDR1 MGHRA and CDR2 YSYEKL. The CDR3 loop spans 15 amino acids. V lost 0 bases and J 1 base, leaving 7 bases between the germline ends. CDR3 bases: TGCGCCAGCAGCCAAGAGGGGCCATCCTACAATGAGCAGTTCTTC. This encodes CASSQEGPSYNEQFF.

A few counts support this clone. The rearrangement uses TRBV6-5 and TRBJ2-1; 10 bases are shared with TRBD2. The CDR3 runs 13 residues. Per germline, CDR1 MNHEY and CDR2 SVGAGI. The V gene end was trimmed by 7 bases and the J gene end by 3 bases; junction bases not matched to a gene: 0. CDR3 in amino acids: CASTSGGYNEQFF. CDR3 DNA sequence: TGTGCCAGCACTAGCGGGGGCTACAATGAGCAGTTCTTC.

In DNA, the CDR3 is TGTGCCAGCAGCACCAGAGCCAGGAGGAGCTCCTACAATGAGCAGTTCTTC. Protein: CASSTRARRSSYNEQFF. The J gene is TRBJ2-1, the V gene TRBV21-1; the table assigns TRBD2, which was not confirmed against the DNA. TRBV21-1 corresponds to a pseudogene. This CDR3 comprises 17 residues.

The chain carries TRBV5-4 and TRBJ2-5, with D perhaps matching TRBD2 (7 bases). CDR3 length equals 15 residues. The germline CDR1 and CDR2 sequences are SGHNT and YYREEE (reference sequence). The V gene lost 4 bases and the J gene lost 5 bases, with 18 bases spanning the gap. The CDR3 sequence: CASSTPTEGGETQYF. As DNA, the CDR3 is TGTGCCAGCAGCACACCGACGGAGGGGGGGGAGACCCAGTACTTC.

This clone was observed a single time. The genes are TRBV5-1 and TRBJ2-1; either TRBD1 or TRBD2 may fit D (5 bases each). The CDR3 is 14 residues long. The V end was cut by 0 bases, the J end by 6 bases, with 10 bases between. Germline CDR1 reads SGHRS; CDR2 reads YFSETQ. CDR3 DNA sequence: TGCGCCAGCAGCTTGGCGGGGCACCCCAATGAGCAGTTCTTC. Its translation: CASSLAGHPNEQFF.

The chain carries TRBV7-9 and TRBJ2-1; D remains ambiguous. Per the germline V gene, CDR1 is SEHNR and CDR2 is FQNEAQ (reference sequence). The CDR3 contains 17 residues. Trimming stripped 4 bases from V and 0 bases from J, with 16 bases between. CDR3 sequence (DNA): TGTGCCAGCAGCTACCCCCGGACCCTGAGCTCCTACAATGAGCAGTTCTTC. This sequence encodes CASSYPRTLSSYNEQFF.